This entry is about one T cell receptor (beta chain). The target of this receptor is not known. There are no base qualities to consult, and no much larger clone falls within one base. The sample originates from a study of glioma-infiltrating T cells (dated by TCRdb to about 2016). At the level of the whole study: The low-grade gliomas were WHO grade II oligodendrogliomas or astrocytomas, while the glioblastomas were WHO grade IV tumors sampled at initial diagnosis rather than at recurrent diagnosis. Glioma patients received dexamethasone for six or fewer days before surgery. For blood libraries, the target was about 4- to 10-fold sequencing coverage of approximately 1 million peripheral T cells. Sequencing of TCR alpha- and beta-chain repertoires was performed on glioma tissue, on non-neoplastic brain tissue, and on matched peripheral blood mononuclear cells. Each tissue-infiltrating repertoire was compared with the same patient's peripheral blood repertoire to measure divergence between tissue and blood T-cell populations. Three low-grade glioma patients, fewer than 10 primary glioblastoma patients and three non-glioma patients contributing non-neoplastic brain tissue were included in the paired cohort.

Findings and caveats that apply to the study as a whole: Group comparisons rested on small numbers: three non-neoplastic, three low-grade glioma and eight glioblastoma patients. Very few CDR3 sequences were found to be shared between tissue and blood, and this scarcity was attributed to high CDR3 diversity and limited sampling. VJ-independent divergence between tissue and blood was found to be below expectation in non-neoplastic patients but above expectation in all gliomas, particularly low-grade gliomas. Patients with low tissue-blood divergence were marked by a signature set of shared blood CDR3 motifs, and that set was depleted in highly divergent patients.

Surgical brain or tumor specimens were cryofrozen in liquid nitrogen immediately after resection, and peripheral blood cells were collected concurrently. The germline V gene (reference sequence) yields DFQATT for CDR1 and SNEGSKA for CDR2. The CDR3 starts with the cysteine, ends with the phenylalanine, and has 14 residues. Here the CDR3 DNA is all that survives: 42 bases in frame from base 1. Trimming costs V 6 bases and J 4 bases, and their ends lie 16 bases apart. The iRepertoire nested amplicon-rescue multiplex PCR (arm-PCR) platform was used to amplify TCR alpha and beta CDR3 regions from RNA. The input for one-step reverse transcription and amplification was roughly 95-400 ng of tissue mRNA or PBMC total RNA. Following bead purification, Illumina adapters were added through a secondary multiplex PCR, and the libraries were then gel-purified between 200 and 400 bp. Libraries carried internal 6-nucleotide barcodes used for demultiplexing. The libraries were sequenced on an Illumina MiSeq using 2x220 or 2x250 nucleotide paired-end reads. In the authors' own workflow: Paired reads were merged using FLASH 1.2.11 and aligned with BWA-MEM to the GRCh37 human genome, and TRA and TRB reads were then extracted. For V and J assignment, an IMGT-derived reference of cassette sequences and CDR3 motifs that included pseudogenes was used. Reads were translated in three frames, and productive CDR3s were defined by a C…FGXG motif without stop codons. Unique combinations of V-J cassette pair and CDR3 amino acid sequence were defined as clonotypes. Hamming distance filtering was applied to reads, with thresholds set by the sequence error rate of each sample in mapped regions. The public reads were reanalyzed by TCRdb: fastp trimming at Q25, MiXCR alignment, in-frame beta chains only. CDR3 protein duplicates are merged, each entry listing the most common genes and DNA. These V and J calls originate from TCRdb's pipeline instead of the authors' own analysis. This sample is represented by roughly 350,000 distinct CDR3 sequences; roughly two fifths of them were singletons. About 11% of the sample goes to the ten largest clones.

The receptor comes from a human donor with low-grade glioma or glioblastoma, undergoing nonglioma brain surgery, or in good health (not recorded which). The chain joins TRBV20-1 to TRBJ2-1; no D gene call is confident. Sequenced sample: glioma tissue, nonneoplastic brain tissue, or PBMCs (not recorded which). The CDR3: CSATEPLGYNEQFF. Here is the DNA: TGCAGTGCGACCGAACCCCTAGGTTACAATGAGCAGTTCTTC.